This is a list of T cell receptor beta chains from one sample in a study of T-cell memory formation after mild COVID-19. TCRdb redid the calling of the 5' RACE reads with MiXCR, one entry per CDR3 protein. The table shows about 130,000 distinct CDR3 sequences, with approximately 5.9% occurring only once. Sequenced input: PBMCs or a T cell subset sorted from them (not recorded which). These receptors originate from an adult woman who had mild COVID-19 (a few samples of this study predate the infection). Cell type and time point are not known. Both conserved end residues are part of each CDR3. A D gene is named only where the DNA matches it firmly. Expanded clones get a size class; other rows say once, few or many, or leave the size out.

TRBJ2-4 TRBV7-8 NA many CASSLPPWRRVKENIQYF TGTGCCAGCAGCTTACCCCCGTGGAGGCGAGTTAAGGAAAACATTCAGTACTTC
TRBJ1-6 TRBV5-1 TRBD1 many CASSGSGTAGSPLHF TGCGCCAGCAGCGGATCCGGGACAGCAGGCTCACCCCTCCACTTT
TRBJ2-2 TRBV12-3/TRBV12-4 TRBD1 NA CASSGTGGIGELFF TGTGCCAGCTCCGGGACAGGGGGCATCGGGGAGCTGTTTTTT
TRBJ1-2 TRBV5-1 TRBD1 NA CASSLAFQGVADYGYTF TGCGCCAGCAGCTTGGCGTTCCAGGGGGTAGCGGACTATGGCTACACCTTC
TRBJ2-5 TRBV7-9 TRBD1 NA CASIHRGPGETQYF TGTGCCAGCATACACAGGGGTCCGGGTGAGACCCAGTACTTC
TRBJ2-4 TRBV4-1 NA NA CASSQIVGNIQYF TGCGCCAGCAGCCAGATAGTCGGAAACATTCAGTACTTC
TRBJ2-1 TRBV7-2 NA many CASSLRGQGRYNEQFF TGTGCCAGCAGCTTAAGAGGGCAGGGTAGGTACAATGAGCAGTTCTTC
TRBJ2-3 TRBV30 TRBD2 many CALASGDTDTQYF TGTGCCTTAGCTAGCGGGGACACAGATACGCAGTATTTT
TRBJ2-7 TRBV9 TRBD2 few CASSPQGLAGGPGEQYF TGTGCCAGCAGCCCCCAGGGATTAGCGGGAGGGCCGGGAGAGCAGTACTTC
TRBJ2-5 TRBV12-3/TRBV12-4 TRBD1 many CASSFSQGYETQYF TGTGCCAGCAGTTTTTCACAGGGGTATGAGACCCAGTACTTC
TRBJ2-3 TRBV12-3/TRBV12-4 TRBD2 NA CASTMEGGRTDTQYF TGTGCCAGCACCATGGAGGGCGGGAGAACAGATACGCAGTATTTT
TRBJ2-3 TRBV19 NA few CATPGLNTDTQYF TGTGCCACCCCCGGACTGAACACAGATACGCAGTATTTT
TRBJ1-1 TRBV12-3/TRBV12-4 NA many CASSLAGANTEAFF TGTGCCAGCAGTTTAGCGGGGGCCAACACTGAAGCTTTCTTT
TRBJ2-5 TRBV11-1 NA NA CASSPHVQETQYF TGTGCCAGCAGCCCACACGTACAAGAGACCCAGTACTTC
TRBJ2-1 TRBV4-1 NA many CASSQEVGEQFF TGCGCCAGCAGCCAAGAAGTGGGTGAGCAGTTCTTC
TRBJ2-3 TRBV5-1 TRBD2 many CASSPQSSSGGVTDTQYF TGCGCCAGCAGCCCCCAGAGCTCCAGCGGGGGTGTCACAGATACGCAGTATTTT
TRBJ2-7 TRBV5-1 NA many CASSLSGDGTYEQYF TGCGCCAGCAGCTTGTCCGGTGACGGAACCTACGAGCAGTACTTC
TRBJ1-6 TRBV12-3/TRBV12-4 NA NA CASSFQDSNSPLHF TGTGCCAGCAGTTTTCAGGACAGTAATTCACCCCTCCACTTT
TRBJ2-3 TRBV29-1 TRBD2 NA CSVASGSTDTQYF TGCAGCGTCGCTAGCGGGAGCACAGATACGCAGTATTTT
TRBJ1-1 TRBV19 NA few CASRMWGEDTEAFF TGTGCCAGTAGGATGTGGGGGGAAGACACTGAAGCTTTCTTT
TRBJ2-7 TRBV5-1 TRBD2 many CASSLGPGGSYEQYF TGCGCCAGCAGCTTGGGGCCGGGAGGCTCCTACGAGCAGTACTTC
TRBJ2-1 TRBV7-8 TRBD2 few CASSSRAGGHNEQFF TGTGCCAGCAGTTCCCGAGCGGGAGGGCACAATGAGCAGTTCTTC
TRBJ1-6 TRBV6-6 NA many CASSYSFTSYNSPLHF TGTGCCAGCAGTTACTCCTTCACATCCTATAATTCACCCCTCCACTTT
TRBJ1-1 TRBV11-3 NA many CASSLNQGNTEAFF TGTGCCAGCAGCTTAAATCAAGGTAACACTGAAGCTTTCTTT
TRBJ2-1 TRBV19 NA NA CASSITSRRLNEQFF TGTGCCAGTAGTATAACGTCCAGACGACTTAATGAGCAGTTCTTC
TRBJ2-5 TRBV5-1 TRBD1 many CASSLAGTGRETQYF TGCGCCAGCAGCTTGGCCGGGACAGGCCGAGAGACCCAGTACTTC
TRBJ2-5 TRBV7-9 NA few CASSFQGTEETQYF TGTGCCAGCAGCTTTCAGGGCACGGAGGAGACCCAGTACTTC
TRBJ2-7 TRBV5-6 NA many CATRGEGEQYF TGTGCCACCAGGGGGGAAGGCGAGCAGTACTTC
TRBJ1-1 TRBV4-1 TRBD1 few CASSPLRGQGLTEAFF TGCGCCAGCAGTCCACTAAGGGGACAGGGATTGACTGAAGCTTTCTTT
TRBJ2-1 TRBV12-3/TRBV12-4 NA NA CASSLLASVYEQFF TGTGCCAGCAGTTTATTGGCCAGCGTCTATGAGCAGTTCTTC
TRBJ2-3 TRBV11-3 NA few CASSLVRALPDTQYF TGTGCCAGCAGCTTAGTACGGGCACTCCCAGATACGCAGTATTTT
TRBJ2-1 TRBV12-3/TRBV12-4 NA many CASRSTGEAYNEQFF TGTGCCAGCAGGTCGACCGGAGAGGCCTACAATGAGCAGTTCTTC
TRBJ2-1 TRBV7-9 NA NA CASSPRPTTSEQFF TGTGCCAGCAGTCCCCGACCCACCACTTCGGAACAGTTCTTC
TRBJ1-1 TRBV7-2 TRBD1 few CASSSQGTHTEAFF TGTGCCAGCAGCTCACAGGGGACACACACTGAAGCTTTCTTT
TRBJ1-3 TRBV27 NA NA CASSLRRGGNTIYF TGTGCCAGCAGTTTGAGAAGGGGTGGAAACACCATATATTTT
TRBJ2-2 TRBV27 NA many CASRVSAAGWSGELFF TGTGCCAGCAGAGTCTCAGCGGCAGGGTGGTCCGGGGAGCTGTTTTTT
TRBJ2-2 TRBV24-1 NA NA CATSDFRGESNTGELFF TGTGCCACCAGTGATTTCCGAGGCGAGTCGAACACCGGGGAGCTGTTTTTT
TRBJ2-5 TRBV10-2 TRBD2 many CASGGYSGETQYF TGCGCCAGCGGCGGGTATAGCGGGGAGACCCAGTACTTC
TRBJ2-3 TRBV4-3 TRBD2 few CASSQGGRARTDTQYF TGCGCCAGCAGCCAAGGCGGGAGGGCTAGGACAGATACGCAGTATTTT
TRBJ1-2 TRBV29-1 NA many CSVSKGESYGYTF TGCAGCGTGTCCAAGGGGGAAAGCTATGGCTACACCTTC
TRBJ2-3 TRBV7-9 NA NA CASSSRLESTDTQYF TGTGCCAGCAGCTCTCGACTAGAGAGCACAGATACGCAGTATTTT
TRBJ2-2 TRBV11-1 NA few CASSLVRVPGELFF TGTGCCAGCAGCTTAGTAAGAGTTCCCGGGGAGCTGTTTTTT
TRBJ2-3 TRBV30 TRBD2 NA CAWSLSKAGALRDTQYF TGTGCCTGGAGTCTTTCAAAAGCGGGGGCGCTTAGGGATACGCAGTATTTT
TRBJ2-5 TRBV5-1 TRBD1 NA CASSPQQGARETQYF TGCGCCAGCAGCCCCCAACAGGGGGCGCGGGAGACCCAGTACTTC
TRBJ2-5 TRBV2 TRBD2 NA CASSRRGGRETQYF TGTGCCAGCAGTCGACGGGGGGGCCGGGAGACCCAGTACTTC
TRBJ2-5 TRBV20-1 TRBD2 many CSVIVHSGTETQYF TGCAGTGTTATAGTGCATAGCGGGACTGAGACCCAGTACTTC
TRBJ2-5 TRBV7-9 NA NA CASSARMGGWPQETQYF TGTGCCAGCAGCGCACGGATGGGGGGATGGCCACAAGAGACCCAGTACTTC
TRBJ1-1 TRBV5-1 TRBD1 few CASSWETGGTEAFF TGCGCCAGCAGCTGGGAGACAGGGGGGACTGAAGCTTTCTTT
TRBJ2-2 TRBV7-2 NA many CASSLAGTRTGELFF TGTGCCAGCAGCTTAGCAGGAACGAGGACCGGGGAGCTGTTTTTT
TRBJ2-1 TRBV5-1 TRBD2 NA CASNSGAGVGEQFF TGCGCCAGCAACTCGGGCGCGGGGGTGGGTGAGCAGTTCTTC
TRBJ1-1 TRBV15 NA once CATKRSDHTEAFF TGTGCCACCAAGCGATCAGACCACACTGAAGCTTTCTTT
TRBJ2-7 TRBV5-1 NA NA CASSRLDGQSSEQYF TGCGCCAGCAGCCGACTCGATGGACAGTCCTCCGAGCAGTACTTC
TRBJ2-7 TRBV12-3/TRBV12-4 NA many CASSQGRAYEQYF TGTGCCAGCAGCCAAGGACGGGCCTACGAGCAGTACTTC